The clone carrying this TCR beta chain was found a few times. Unique molecular identifiers tagged the TCRbeta library. TCRdb processed the PCR reads anew with MiXCR; each CDR3 protein has one entry. Of some 500,000 distinct CDR3 sequences listed, around 17% are singletons. Trimming cost V 4 bases and J 4 bases; bases outside gene matches: 10. In germline, CDR1 is SGHRS, CDR2 YFSETQ. The CDR3 covers 18 residues. The sample originates from a study of T-cell reconstitution after alpha-beta-depleted transplantation in children. The chain combines TRBV5-1 with TRBJ2-1, with 14 bases identical to TRBD2. Here the sequenced sample was PBMCs from the stem cell graft donor, taken from the stem cell graft. The receptor's source is a human donor who donated a stem cell graft to a child with acute lymphoblastic leukemia. In DNA, the CDR3 is TGCGCCAGCAGCCCGGGGACTAGCGGGAGAATGAAGTACAATGAGCAGTTCTTC. Its protein is CASSPGTSGRMKYNEQFF.